A single sample is the source of the 14 T cell receptor beta chains below, sequenced in a study of blood T cell repertoires in COVID-19. The protocol was immunoSEQ multiplex PCR, while the TCRdb copy is restricted to in-frame clones and leaves out a portion. The data show over 250,000 clones, around 83% seen once. Sequences were obtained from PBMCs or T cells enriched from blood (not recorded which). The source of these receptors is a man aged 40-50 years who had been exposed to COVID-19.

The rearrangement uses TRBV5-1 and TRBJ1-2; 10 bases are shared with TRBD1. CDR3 length equals 15 residues. J gave up 7 bases and V 4 bases, and 10 bases lay outside the gene matches. Germline lookup yields CDR1 SGHRS and CDR2 YFSETQ. The CDR3 here is CASSPTTGGETGYTF. The CDR3 nucleotides are TGCGCCAGCAGCCCAACGACAGGGGGCGAAACTGGCTACACCTTC.

In its sample, this clone was seen once. This chain joins TRBV21-1 and TRBJ2-2; the table's D call, TRBD1, was not checked against the DNA. TRBV21-1 is described as a pseudogene. This CDR3 is 17 amino acids long. The CDR3 reads CASSTRTGQPNTGELFF. The CDR3 nucleotides are TGTGCCAGCAGCACCCGAACGGGACAGCCGAACACCGGGGAGCTGTTTTTT.

The chain combines TRBV2 with TRBJ2-1; 14 bases line up with TRBD2. Unmatched junction bases numbered 5, after V lost 5 bases and J lost 8 bases. The germline V gene encodes CDR1 SNHLY and CDR2 FYNNEI. The CDR3 is 15 residues long. CDR3 in amino acids: CASSSGLAGVHEQFF. The CDR3 DNA reads TGTGCCAGCAGTTCGGGACTAGCGGGAGTACATGAGCAGTTCTTC.

V and J are TRBV29-1 and TRBJ1-5; D gene unclear. Germline CDR1 is SQVTM and CDR2 is ANQGSEA. The CDR3 runs 10 residues. Between the trimmed V and J ends, which lost 4 bases and 6 bases, there was a span of 4 bases. The CDR3 nucleotides read TGCAGCGTTGGAGGTCAGCCCCAGCATTTT. As protein: CSVGGQPQHF.

The V call is TRBV20-1, the J call TRBJ2-1, with TRBD2 as a possible D gene (6 bases). Germline CDR1 is DFQATT and CDR2 is SNEGSKA (reference sequence). The CDR3 is 11 residues long. Trimming took off 6 bases at V and 13 bases at J, with 16 bases between the two ends. CDR3 sequence: CSAIGGLRQFF. Written as DNA, the CDR3 is TGCAGTGCCATCGGGGGACTCCGACAGTTCTTC.

This clone showed up just a few times. The V and J genes are TRBV4-1 and TRBJ1-1; 10 bases agree with TRBD1. Germline values: CDR1 MGHRA, CDR2 YSYEKL. Trimming at V came to 1 base and at J to 12 bases, leaving 8 bases not matched to a gene. The CDR3 is 14 amino acids. For the CDR3, the DNA is TGCGCCAGCAGCCAAGCCCCGGGACAGGGGAGATCTTTCTTT. Protein: CASSQAPGQGRSFF.

This rearrangement joins TRBV15 to TRBJ2-3; D is ambiguous. Trimming removed 11 bases from V and 5 bases from J, with 14 bases in between. CDR3 length: 12 residues. The germline V gene encodes CDR1 LNHNV and CDR2 YYDKDF (reference sequence). The CDR3 DNA is TGTGCCCTTGATCTCCCGGGAGATACGCAGTATTTT. Translating gives CALDLPGDTQYF. The full variable domain, its missing parts supplied by reference TRBV15 and TRBJ2-3, is DAMVIQNPRYQVTQFGKPVTLSCSQTLNHNVMYWYQQKSSQAPKLLFHYYDKDFNNEADTPDNFQSRRPNTSFCFLDIRSPGLGDTAMYLCALDLPGDTQYFGPGTRLTVL.

This clone was detected only a few times. The CDR3 nucleotides read TGTGCCAGTAGTTTCGAGGTCAATGGAAACACCATATATTTT. It codes for CASSFEVNGNTIYF. V is TRBV19 and J is TRBJ1-3; D is ambiguous. In germline, CDR1 is LNHDA, CDR2 SQIVND (reference sequence). V lost 5 bases and J 3 bases, leaving 11 bases between the germline ends. The CDR3 covers 14 residues.

This chain connects TRBV6-1 to TRBJ2-6, with a tentative D call TRBD1 (5 bases). The V and J ends lost 3 bases and 0 bases respectively, with 12 bases between them. This CDR3 is built from 17 residues. The V gene's germline CDR1 is MNHNS and CDR2 SASEGT. This chain's CDR3 is CASSDGHLSSGANVLTF. CDR3 nucleotides: TGTGCCAGCAGTGACGGACACTTAAGCTCTGGGGCCAACGTCCTGACTTTC.

V and J are TRBV7-8 and TRBJ1-2, with D hard to call. This CDR3 has 13 residues. V was cut by 5 bases and J by 6 bases, with 13 bases left in between. Per germline, CDR1 SGHVS and CDR2 FQNEAQ. The chain's CDR3 is CASSPSFSNGYTF. CDR3 DNA sequence: TGTGCCAGCAGCCCTAGTTTTTCGAATGGCTACACCTTC.

The chain employs TRBV5-4 and TRBJ1-1; unclear D gene. This CDR3 spans 12 amino acids. From germline, CDR1 is SGHNT and CDR2 YYREEE (reference sequence). V was trimmed by 1 base and J by 6 bases, leaving 7 bases between them. CDR3 in DNA: TGTGCCAGCAGCTTGCCCGAGGCTGAAGCTTTCTTT. It yields the protein CASSLPEAEAFF.

V is TRBV5-1 and J is TRBJ1-4; unclear D gene. Deletions cut 2 bases from V and 3 bases from J, with 5 bases between. Per germline, CDR1 SGHRS and CDR2 YFSETQ. CDR3 length: 13 amino acids. The DNA for the CDR3 is TGCGCCAGCAGCTTCGGAGCTAATGAAAAACTGTTTTTT. This gives the protein CASSFGANEKLFF.

The chain couples TRBV5-5 to TRBJ1-2, with 9 bases that match TRBD1. This CDR3 comprises 14 residues. J lost 4 bases, V lost 4 bases, and 5 bases had no gene match. Germline V CDR1 and CDR2: SGHKS, YYEKEE (reference sequence). This CDR3 reads CASSGQGLGYGYTF. The CDR3, as DNA: TGTGCCAGCAGCGGACAGGGGTTAGGCTATGGCTACACCTTC.

V is TRBV14 and J is TRBJ2-7; 9 bases agree with TRBD2. The CDR3 covers 17 residues. V dropped 4 bases and J dropped 5; count of bases not matched to a gene: 15. Germline CDR1 reads SGHDN; CDR2 reads FVKESK. The CDR3 loop reads CASSRASGRSGQDEQYF. DNA for the CDR3: TGTGCCAGCAGCCGTGCCAGCGGGAGGAGCGGCCAGGACGAGCAGTACTTC.